This entry is about one T cell receptor (beta chain). Profiled with immunoSEQ multiplex PCR; TCRdb holds only in-frame clones, not every one. The sample holds about 200,000 clones; roughly 87% are singletons and the top ten take 20% to 25%. The sample is drawn from a study of blood T cell repertoires in COVID-19. About the study: The cDNA or gDNA used as material had been derived from T cells, B-cell-depleted T cells, or PBMCs.

Germline V CDR1 and CDR2: SEHNR, FQNEAQ (reference sequence). The CDR3 totals 12 residues. Trimming left V 1 base short and J 8 bases short, with 6 bases between. This TCR was sampled from a man aged 55 to 69 with active or convalescent COVID-19. Sequencing was done on a sample of peripheral blood. V usage is TRBV7-9 and J usage is TRBJ2-1; a weak D match, TRBD2 (5 bases). DNA for the CDR3: TGTGCCAGCAGCTTAGTCGGGGATGAGCAGTTCTTC. Protein product: CASSLVGDEQFF.